A selection of T cell receptor beta chains follows, all from one sample in a study of OX40 agonist ivuxolimab in advanced cancers. Assay used: immunoSEQ multiplex PCR; TCRdb lists only in-frame clones, some missing. The table lists over 75,000 clones, about 87% of them singletons, with 4.5% to 5.5% in the top ten. The sequences come from CD4+ or CD8+ T cells sorted from blood, collected in a trial of the OX40 agonist ivuxolimab. These receptors were obtained from an adult with an advanced solid tumor such as melanoma, head and neck, liver or kidney cancer. Both conserved end residues are part of each CDR3. The order of the fields is J gene, V gene, clone size, D gene, CDR3 DNA, CDR3 protein. D genes are given only for firm matches. Clone size appears in some rows only: once, few, many, or a class for an expanded clone.

>TRBJ2-5|TRBV5-1|-|-
TGCGCCAGCACCTCGGGTGTAGCTGTTGAGGCCCAGTACTTC
CASTSGVAVEAQYF
>TRBJ2-2|TRBV7-2|-|TRBD2
TGTGCCAGCAGCTTAGATAGAAGTAGCGGGAGAACCGGGGAGCTGTTTTTT
CASSLDRSSGRTGELFF
>TRBJ1-1|TRBV6-1|-|-
TGTGCCAGCAGTTTCCCGGGACAGAACACTGAAGCTTTCTTT
CASSFPGQNTEAFF
>TRBJ2-3|TRBV11-2|-|TRBD2
TGTGCCAGCAGCCTAAGGACTAGCGGTTCCTACACAGATACGCAGTATTTT
CASSLRTSGSYTDTQYF
>TRBJ2-1|TRBV19|-|TRBD2
TGTGCCAGTAGTAAAGTGGGACTAGCTGCGAATGAGCAGTTCTTC
CASSKVGLAANEQFF
>TRBJ1-2|TRBV9|-|TRBD1
TGTGCCAGCAGCGTACAACAGGGGGCCGGTGGCTACACCTTC
CASSVQQGAGGYTF
>TRBJ1-2|TRBV4-1|-|-
TGCGCCAGCAGCCTTTCCATCGTCTCAGGGGGCTACACCTTC
CASSLSIVSGGYTF
>TRBJ1-5|TRBV28|few|TRBD1
TGTGCCAGCAGTGGGACAGGGCCTCAGCCCCAGCATTTT
CASSGTGPQPQHF
>TRBJ1-4|TRBV28|-|-
TGTGCCAGCAGTTTGTGGACCCCAAAGAAGGAAAAACTGTTTTTT
CASSLWTPKKEKLFF
>TRBJ2-3|TRBV6-5|-|-
TGTGCCAGCATGGGGGCGGGAGATACGCAGTATTTT
CASMGAGDTQYF
>TRBJ1-1|TRBV19|-|-
TGTGCCAGTAGCCAGAAGGACAGAAACACTGAAGCTTTCTTT
CASSQKDRNTEAFF
>TRBJ1-1|TRBV29-1|-|-
TGCAGCGTCCTGGACCGGGTGGGAGCTTTCTTT
CSVLDRVGAFF
>TRBJ2-1|TRBV6-5|-|TRBD2
TGTGCCAGCAGCCAAACTAGCGGGAGGTCGGGGGAGCAGTTCTTC
CASSQTSGRSGEQFF
>TRBJ2-5|TRBV11-2|-|TRBD2
TGTGCCAGCAGCTTAACGGGAGGGCCTCGGGAGACCCAGTACTTC
CASSLTGGPRETQYF
>TRBJ2-3|TRBV18|-|TRBD2
TGTGCCAGCTCACCACCCAGACTAGCGGTCACAGATACGCAGTATTTT
CASSPPRLAVTDTQYF
>TRBJ2-1|TRBV14|-|TRBD1
TGTGCCAGCAGCCAAGACCGACAGGGGCAAACATCTAATAACAATGAGCAGTTCTTC
CASSQDRQGQTSNNNEQFF
>TRBJ2-5|TRBV7-2|-|-
TGTGCCAGCAGCTTCATGGGTGGGGAGACCCAGTACTTC
CASSFMGGETQYF
>TRBJ2-1|TRBV2|-|-
TGTGCCAGCAGTAAAGGAGTTTCCTACAATGAGCAGTTCTTC
CASSKGVSYNEQFF
>TRBJ2-5|TRBV5-4|once|-
TGTGCCAGCAGCTTGGATCATCGGGAGACCCAGTACTTC
CASSLDHRETQYF
>TRBJ2-1|TRBV10-3|-|-
TGTGCCATCAGTGCGGGCCTGTTTAACGAGCAGTTCTTC
CAISAGLFNEQFF
>TRBJ2-3|TRBV19|-|-
TGTGCCAGTAGTGTTAGCGGAACAGATACGCAGTATTTT
CASSVSGTDTQYF
>TRBJ2-5|TRBV5-4|-|TRBD2
TGTGCCAGCAGCTTGGTGGGTAGCGGGAGGCCGGGGGAGACCCAGTACTTC
CASSLVGSGRPGETQYF
>TRBJ2-1|TRBV11-3|-|-
TGTGCCAGCAGCTTATTCCGCGGGGCAGTTGAAAATGAGCAGTTCTTC
CASSLFRGAVENEQFF
>TRBJ2-5|TRBV9|-|-
TGTGCCAGCAGCGTAGAATCACTAGGGGTTGAGACCCAGTACTTC
CASSVESLGVETQYF
>TRBJ1-3|TRBV30|-|-
TGTGCCTGGAGTGTAGCCGGAAACACCATATATTTT
CAWSVAGNTIYF
>TRBJ2-3|TRBV19|-|-
TGTGCCAGTAGTAAAACCCGCACAGATACGCAGTATTTT
CASSKTRTDTQYF
>TRBJ2-3|TRBV1|-|-
TGCACCAGCAGCCAAGGCAATAGACTAGCGGGCACAGATACGCAGTATTTT
CTSSQGNRLAGTDTQYF
>TRBJ1-1|TRBV11-1|-|-
TGTGCCAGCAGCTTAGTTGGGGGCTCTGGGGCTGAAGCTTTCTTT
CASSLVGGSGAEAFF